The rows below give T cell receptor beta chains drawn from one sample of a study of OX40 agonist ivuxolimab in advanced cancers. Libraries were prepared by immunoSEQ multiplex PCR; TCRdb keeps only in-frame clonotypes and omits some of them. The sample yields more than 50,000 clones, 80% seen once. This sample comprised CD4+ or CD8+ T cells sorted from blood, obtained in a trial of the OX40 agonist ivuxolimab. Source of these receptors: an adult with an advanced solid tumor such as melanoma, head and neck, liver or kidney cancer. CDR3s include the opening cysteine and the closing phenylalanine or tryptophan. D genes are given only for firm matches. A row's size may be missing; if present it is once, few, many or a size class.

clone_size j_call d_call v_call cdr3_nt cdr3_aa
- TRBJ1-1 - TRBV30 TGTGCCTGGAGTGTAGCTCGGACAAGGAGTGGGAACACTGAAGCTTTCTTT CAWSVARTRSGNTEAFF
few TRBJ1-4 TRBD1 TRBV9 TGTGCCAGCAGCGGAGGGACGGGACAGTATAATGAAAAACTGTTTTTT CASSGGTGQYNEKLFF
- TRBJ2-1 TRBD2 TRBV10-3 TGTGCCATCAGTGCCCGTTCCGGGACTAAGAGACCCAATGAGCAGTTCTTC CAISARSGTKRPNEQFF
- TRBJ1-4 TRBD1 TRBV11-2 TGTGCCAGCAGCCTGTCAGGGGGACAGGGGAAGGCAAAACTGTTTTTT CASSLSGGQGKAKLFF
- TRBJ1-2 - TRBV6-5 TGTGCCAGCAGTTACGAGACTCAGACTTGGTATGGCTACACCTTC CASSYETQTWYGYTF
- TRBJ2-3 - TRBV19 TGTGCCAGTAGTTCAACCCCCCCGAGGATGTCTAGCACAGATACGCAGTATTTT CASSSTPPRMSSTDTQYF
- TRBJ1-5 - TRBV5-8 TGTGCCAGCAGCTTTGCAGGGAATCAGCCCCAGCATTTT CASSFAGNQPQHF
- TRBJ2-5 - TRBV14 TGTGCCAGCAGCCAAGCTAACAGGGACCGAGAGACCCAGTACTTC CASSQANRDRETQYF
- TRBJ2-2 - TRBV11-3 TGTGCCAGCAGCTCCCGGGACGATCGGGAGCTGTTTTTT CASSSRDDRELFF
- TRBJ1-1 - TRBV6-1 TGTGCCAGCGTGTGGAACACTGAAGCTTTCTTT CASVWNTEAFF
once TRBJ2-1 - TRBV5-6 TGTGCCAGCAGCTTCGCGGCTGAGCAGTTCTTC CASSFAAEQFF
- TRBJ2-4 - TRBV6-1 TGTGCCAGCAGGATCGGGGTGGGGTTTGGAAACATTCAGTACTTC CASRIGVGFGNIQYF
- TRBJ1-3 TRBD1 TRBV6-5 TGTGCCAGCGTTAAGACAGGGGTCGACGGAAACACCATATATTTT CASVKTGVDGNTIYF
- TRBJ2-1 - TRBV19 TGTGCCAGTAGTATAGGAACAATCTCCTACAATGAGCAGTTCTTC CASSIGTISYNEQFF
- TRBJ1-1 - TRBV6-5 TGTGCCAGCAGTTACGGCGGGTCAAACACTGAAGCTTTCTTT CASSYGGSNTEAFF
- TRBJ2-5 - TRBV5-6 TGTGCCAGCAGCTATTTCCAAGAGACCCAGTACTTC CASSYFQETQYF
- TRBJ2-5 TRBD2 TRBV6-1 TGTGCCAGCAGTTGGACTAGCGCAGAGACCCAGTACTTC CASSWTSAETQYF
- TRBJ2-1 - TRBV29-1 TGCACCTTCTCCAGGGGCTCTTCCTACAATGAGCAGTTCTTC CTFSRGSSYNEQFF
once TRBJ1-1 - TRBV4-1 TGCGCCAGCAGCCAAGATTTTACTACTGAAGCTTTCTTT CASSQDFTTEAFF
few TRBJ2-7 TRBD1 TRBV5-1 TGCGCCAGCAGCACGGGGACAGCAGCGTCCGAGCAGTACTTC CASSTGTAASEQYF
- TRBJ2-3 - TRBV19 TGTGCCAGTAGTTTCTCGCCCGGAAATACGCAGTATTTT CASSFSPGNTQYF
- TRBJ1-4 TRBD1 TRBV29-1 TGCAGCGTCGGGGACAGGGGAAAAAAACTGTTTTTT CSVGDRGKKLFF
- TRBJ2-7 TRBD2 TRBV7-9 TGTGCCAGCAGCTTAGATCGGGGGGTCCACGAGCAGTACTTC CASSLDRGVHEQYF
- TRBJ1-5 - TRBV2 TGTGCCAGCAGTGAAGCCACGGGGACAATGCGACAGCCCCAGCATTTT CASSEATGTMRQPQHF
- TRBJ2-2 TRBD1 TRBV5-1 TGCGCCAGCCGTGGGACAGGGGGCTTAAGCACCGGGGAGCTGTTTTTT CASRGTGGLSTGELFF
- TRBJ2-2 - TRBV4-1 TGCGCCAGCAGCCCTAGGACGACCACCGGGGAGCTGTTTTTT CASSPRTTTGELFF
- TRBJ2-7 TRBD2 TRBV7-2 TGTGCCAGCAGCTTATCGGGAAGGCGGGAGGGTCCCGAGCAGTACTTC CASSLSGRREGPEQYF
- TRBJ2-5 - TRBV25-1 TGTGCCAGCAGTGAATTGGGCGGGGGCCGAGGGGAGACCCAGTACTTC CASSELGGGRGETQYF
few TRBJ2-5 - TRBV18 TGTGCCAGCTCGGATTCCCAAGAGACCCAGTACTTC CASSDSQETQYF
- TRBJ2-1 - TRBV5-4 TGTGCCAGCAGCTTGGGCCACGTCTACAATGAGCAGTTCTTC CASSLGHVYNEQFF
- TRBJ1-2 - TRBV21-1 TGTGCCAGCAGCAAACCCCCAGACTATGACTATGGCTACACCTTC CASSKPPDYDYGYTF
- TRBJ2-1 TRBD1 TRBV7-2 TGTGCCAGCAGGGTGAGCCCCGGACAGGGAGGCTACAATGAGCAGTTCTTC CASRVSPGQGGYNEQFF
few TRBJ1-6 - TRBV7-9 TGTGCCAGCAGCCCGGTCCCAGGATTAGCACCCCTCCACTTT CASSPVPGLAPLHF
- TRBJ1-5 - TRBV18 TGTGCCAGCTCAGCCAGCCGGGACTCCATTGGGTATCAGCCCCAGCATTTT CASSASRDSIGYQPQHF
- TRBJ1-2 - TRBV11-2 TGTGCCAGCAGCTTAGTAGGAAACTATGGCTACACCTTC CASSLVGNYGYTF
- TRBJ1-4 - TRBV7-2 TGTGCCAGCAGCCCACAAACGGTGGGAGAAAAACTGTTTTTT CASSPQTVGEKLFF
- TRBJ2-4 - TRBV5-1 TGCGCCAGCAGCTTGCCTGGCACAACAAACATTCAGTACTTC CASSLPGTTNIQYF
few TRBJ1-4 TRBD1 TRBV18 TGTGCCAGCTCACCAACGGGGGACAGGGAACGTGAAAAACTGTTTTTT CASSPTGDREREKLFF
- TRBJ1-5 - TRBV21-1 TGTGCCAGCAGCAAAAGGGCTCCAATAGATAGCAATCAGCCCCAGCATTTT CASSKRAPIDSNQPQHF
- TRBJ1-2 - TRBV28 TGTGCCAGCAGTTTACCCGGACAGCGTGGCTACACCTTC CASSLPGQRGYTF
- TRBJ1-3 - TRBV6-1 TGTGCCAGCAGTGAAGGAGGGGGGGGTGGAAACACCATATATTTT CASSEGGGGGNTIYF
- TRBJ2-7 - TRBV5-1 TGCGCCAGCAGCCATACTCCGACGGTCTCCTACGAGCAGTACTTC CASSHTPTVSYEQYF
few TRBJ2-1 TRBD2 TRBV2 TGTGCCAGCAGTGACGGGGGAATGGGACTAGAGAGTTTCTACACGGGGAATGAGCAGTTCTTC CASSDGGMGLESFYTGNEQFF
- TRBJ1-5 - TRBV6-6 TGTGCCAGCAGTTACACGGGGCCCCAGCATTTT CASSYTGPQHF
- TRBJ1-3 - TRBV5-1 TGCGCCAGCAGCTTGGTAGTGGGGGCGAGCTCTGGAAACACCATATATTTT CASSLVVGASSGNTIYF
once TRBJ1-4 - TRBV7-8 TGTGCCAGCAGCTCTAGGGGGTACCCCGTTGCAACTAATGAAAAACTGTTTTTT CASSSRGYPVATNEKLFF
- TRBJ1-2 - TRBV19 TGTGCCAGTAGTAAGCAGGGGAACTATGGCTACACCTTC CASSKQGNYGYTF
- TRBJ2-3 - TRBV5-1 TGCGCCAGCAGCTCTCAAATCAGTCCGAGTTCGGCGCAGTATTTT CASSSQISPSSAQYF
- TRBJ1-4 - TRBV7-9 TGTGCCAGCAGCCCGAAACGGCGGCTGGGTGAAAAACTGTTTTTT CASSPKRRLGEKLFF
- TRBJ2-2 - TRBV6-6 TGTGCCAGCAGTTACTCGACGGGGGGCGGGGCCGGGGAGCTGTTTTTT CASSYSTGGGAGELFF
- TRBJ2-7 - TRBV4-2 TGTGCCAGCAGCCAAGATAATTGGAGCTACGAGCAGTACTTC CASSQDNWSYEQYF
- TRBJ1-1 TRBD1 TRBV10-3 TGTGCCATCAGCTCCGGGACAGGGGGCGCGACGAACACTGAAGCTTTCTTT CAISSGTGGATNTEAFF